The present T cell receptor beta chain was sequenced within a study of blood T cell repertoires in COVID-19. Study-wide context: COVID-19 samples collected from the United States, Italy and Spain covered acute and convalescent phases.

Authors' analysis steps: Amplification from reference gene primers served as the basis for estimated nucleated cell counts. TCRdb's table, derived via immunoSEQ multiplex PCR, lists solely in-frame clones and lacks some. V and J calls and clone size are copied from that table; D and trimming were computed from the DNA. The data contain under 300,000 clones, around 80% of them singletons. From germline, CDR1 is SGHRS and CDR2 YFSETQ. The CDR3 runs to 14 residues. V lost 4 bases and J 5 bases, leaving 14 bases between the germline ends. This chain links TRBV5-1 with TRBJ2-3, with D perhaps TRBD2 (6 bases). This clonotype was sampled from a woman aged 40 to 55 with active or convalescent COVID-19. Sequencing was performed on peripheral blood. The CDR3 region is CASSGSEGQDTQYF. The CDR3 DNA reads as TGCGCCAGCAGCGGTTCGGAGGGGCAAGATACGCAGTATTTT.